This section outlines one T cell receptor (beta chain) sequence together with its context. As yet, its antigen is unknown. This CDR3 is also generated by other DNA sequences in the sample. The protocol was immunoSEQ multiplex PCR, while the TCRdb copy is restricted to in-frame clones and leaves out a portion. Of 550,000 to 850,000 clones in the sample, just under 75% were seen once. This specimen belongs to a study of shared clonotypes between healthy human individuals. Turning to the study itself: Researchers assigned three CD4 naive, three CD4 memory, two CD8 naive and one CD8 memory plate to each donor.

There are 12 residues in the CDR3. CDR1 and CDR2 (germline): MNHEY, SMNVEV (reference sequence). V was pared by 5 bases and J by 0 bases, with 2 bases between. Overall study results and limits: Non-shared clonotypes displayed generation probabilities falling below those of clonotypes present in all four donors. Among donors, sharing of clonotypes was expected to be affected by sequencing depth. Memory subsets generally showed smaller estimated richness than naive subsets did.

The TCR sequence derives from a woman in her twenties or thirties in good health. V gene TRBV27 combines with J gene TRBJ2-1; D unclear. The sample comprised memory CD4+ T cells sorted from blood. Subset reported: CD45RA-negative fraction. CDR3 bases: TGTGCCAGCAGTACCTCCTACAATGAGCAGTTCTTC. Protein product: CASSTSYNEQFF.